A single sample gave rise to the 24 T cell receptor beta chains below, sequenced in a study of shared clonotypes between healthy human individuals. Clones were sequenced by immunoSEQ multiplex PCR, and TCRdb holds only the in-frame ones, with some missing. The sample shows just over 2,000,000 clones, approximately 95% of them seen only once. The sample comprised naive CD4+ T cells sorted from blood. Subset given: CD45RA+ positively selected. Receptors originate from a man aged 18-30 years in good health.

This sequence joins TRBV15 and TRBJ2-7; 9 bases match TRBD1. The CDR3 extends over 15 amino acids. The junction had 3 bases not matched to a gene; V was cut back by 0 bases and J by 3 bases. Germline V gene sequence: CDR1 LNHNV, CDR2 YYDKDF (reference sequence). CDR3 amino acids: CATSRDRDRVYEQYF. The DNA for the CDR3 is TGTGCCACCAGCAGAGATCGGGACAGGGTCTACGAGCAGTACTTC.

This clone was observed a single time. V is TRBV5-4 and J is TRBJ2-3, with 7 bases that match TRBD2. The V gene's germline CDR1 is SGHNT and CDR2 YYREEE (reference sequence). CDR3 length: 14 amino acids. Germline trimming cut 6 bases from V and 5 bases from J; bases unmatched to any gene: 9. The CDR3 here is CASNREVIEDTQYF. The CDR3 region has the DNA TGTGCCAGCAATCGGGAGGTGATTGAAGATACGCAGTATTTT.

This chain joins TRBV19 and TRBJ2-2; unclear D gene. Germline-derived CDR1 and CDR2 are LNHDA and SQIVND (reference sequence). CDR3 size: 14 residues. V shed 0 bases and J shed 0 bases, with 2 bases lying between them. The CDR3 coding sequence is TGTGCCAGTAGTATAGATACGAACACCGGGGAGCTGTTTTTT. Protein sequence: CASSIDTNTGELFF. The full variable domain, in which reference TRBV19 and TRBJ2-2 provide the parts outside the CDR3, is DGGITQSPKYLFRKEGQNVTLSCEQNLNHDAMYWYRQDPGQGLRLIYYSQIVNDFQKGDIAEGYSVSREKKESFPLTVTSAQKNPTAFYLCASSIDTNTGELFFGEGSRLTVL.

The chain links TRBV10-3 to TRBJ2-5; 8 positions agree with TRBD1. With V trimmed by 6 bases and J by 0 bases, 15 bases remained unmatched. Per the germline V gene, CDR1 is ENHRY and CDR2 is SYGVKD. This CDR3 contains 18 residues. The CDR3 DNA reads as TGTGCCATCAGCGACAGGGGTAGTAGCGGAAAGTACCAAGAGACCCAGTACTTC. Translation gives CAISDRGSSGKYQETQYF.

This clone was counted once. This chain uses TRBV7-9 with TRBJ2-3, with D perhaps matching TRBD1 (5 bases). V shed 1 base and J shed 5 bases, with 13 bases lying between them. The CDR3 runs 15 residues. CDR1 SEHNR and CDR2 FQNEAQ come from the germline V gene (reference sequence). The CDR3 here is CASSLVLGLGDTQYF. Written as DNA, the CDR3 is TGTGCCAGCAGCTTAGTACTGGGGCTAGGAGATACGCAGTATTTT.

Worth noting for this clone: A single base separates this from a much larger clone, so it may be a read error. Other DNA sequences within the sample encode an identical CDR3. V is TRBV9 and J is TRBJ1-1, with D perhaps TRBD1 (5 bases). The CDR3 runs to 13 residues. Germline loops: CDR1 SGDLS, CDR2 YYNGEE. The V end was cut by 2 bases, the J end by 1 base, with 6 bases between. CDR3: CASSVQGNTEAFF. For the CDR3, the DNA is TGTGCCAGCAGCGTTCAGGGGAACACTGAAGCTTTCTTT. Full variable domain (missing parts from reference TRBV9 and TRBJ1-1): DSGVTQTPKHLITATGQRVTLRCSPRSGDLSVYWYQQSLDQGLQFLIQYYNGEERAKGNILERFSAQQFPDLHSELNLSSLELGDSALYFCASSVQGNTEAFFGQGTRLTVV.

The V call is TRBV6-1, the J call TRBJ1-1; no clear D. CDR3 length equals 13 residues. Per the germline V gene, CDR1 is MNHNS and CDR2 is SASEGT. V was trimmed by 3 bases and J by 8 bases, leaving 13 bases between them. The chain's CDR3 is CASSEWSFWEAFF. The CDR3 region has the DNA TGTGCCAGCAGTGAGTGGAGTTTTTGGGAAGCTTTCTTT.

This clone showed up just once. This sample also contains other DNA sequences that code for the same CDR3. The chain has TRBV5-1 and TRBJ1-5; 7 nucleotides agree with TRBD1. CDR1 SGHRS and CDR2 YFSETQ come from the germline V gene. V was clipped by 0 bases and J by 2 bases; unmatched bases: 5. This CDR3 contains 16 residues. CDR3 sequence (DNA): TGCGCCAGCAGCTTGGGGCCAGGGGGAGGCAATCAGCCCCAGCATTTT. Residues: CASSLGPGGGNQPQHF.

The chain links TRBV2 to TRBJ2-1; the match to TRBD2 covers 7 bases. V lost 1 base, J lost 6 bases, and 0 bases stayed unmatched. Germline V gene lookup returns CDR1 SNHLY and CDR2 FYNNEI. CDR3 length equals 13 residues. As DNA, the CDR3 is TGTGCCAGCAGTGAAGGACTAGCCAATGAGCAGTTCTTC. Residues: CASSEGLANEQFF.

The J gene is TRBJ2-1, the V gene TRBV9; 11 bases line up with TRBD2. CDR1 and CDR2 (germline): SGDLS, YYNGEE. The V and J ends lost 4 bases and 7 bases, in that order; junction bases with no gene match: 7. This CDR3 spans 15 amino acids. This CDR3 reads CASSLRLAGKNEQFF. DNA of the CDR3: TGTGCCAGCAGCCTTAGACTAGCGGGGAAAAATGAGCAGTTCTTC.

The chain is built from TRBV9 and TRBJ2-5; 10 positions match TRBD2. Germline V gene sequence: CDR1 SGDLS, CDR2 YYNGEE. CDR3 size: 15 residues. V gave up 1 base and J gave up 4 bases; unmatched junction bases: 4. The DNA for the CDR3 is TGTGCCAGCAGCGTACAAGCGGGGGGGCTAGAGACCCAGTACTTC. Its protein product is CASSVQAGGLETQYF.

V usage is TRBV14 and J usage is TRBJ2-7, with TRBD1 identical over 10 bases. The V and J ends lost 1 base and 4 bases, in that order; junction bases with no gene match: 7. CDR1 and CDR2 (germline): SGHDN, FVKESK. The length of the CDR3 is 16 residues. CDR3 in amino acids: CASSQVPWDRGYEQYF. Written as DNA, the CDR3 is TGTGCCAGCAGCCAAGTGCCCTGGGACAGGGGATACGAGCAGTACTTC.

V is TRBV10-2 and J is TRBJ1-6; tentative D call: TRBD1 (6 bases). Between the trimmed V and J ends, which lost 6 bases and 7 bases, there was a span of 13 bases. From germline, CDR1 is WSHSY and CDR2 SAAADI. The CDR3 consists of 14 residues. The CDR3 DNA is TGCGCCAGCAGGGTAGACAGGAACAATTCACCCCTCCACTTT. Its translation: CASRVDRNNSPLHF.

The chain carries TRBV6-6 and TRBJ2-1; D is unresolved. Trimming removed 0 bases from V and 3 bases from J, with 6 bases in between. The germline gives CDR1 MNHNY, CDR2 SVGAGI (reference sequence). The CDR3 contains 14 residues. Here the CDR3 DNA reads TGTGCCAGCAGTTACTCGAGACTCTACAATGAGCAGTTCTTC. Amino acids: CASSYSRLYNEQFF.

The chain links TRBV5-1 to TRBJ2-7; TRBD2 agrees at 7 bases. V lost 2 bases, J lost 6 bases, and 17 bases stayed unmatched. Germline loops: CDR1 SGHRS, CDR2 YFSETQ. The CDR3 sequence is 17 residues long. The CDR3 sequence: CASSFRLAASTGFEQYF. CDR3 sequence (DNA): TGCGCCAGCAGCTTCCGGCTAGCGGCGTCGACTGGGTTCGAGCAGTACTTC.

This chain uses TRBV7-9 with TRBJ1-6; D perhaps matches TRBD1 (5 bases). Germline V gives CDR1 SEHNR, CDR2 FQNEAQ (reference sequence). Trimming took off 4 bases at V and 5 bases at J, with 12 bases between the two ends. This CDR3 contains 15 residues. In DNA form, the CDR3 reads TGTGCCAGCAGCTCGGGACTGCGGAATAATTCACCCCTCCACTTT. Its protein is CASSSGLRNNSPLHF.

CDR3 DNA: TGTGCCAGCAGCTCCCCCCGAGGCCGGGGGTTAGAGGATACGCAGTATTTT. Translation: CASSSPRGRGLEDTQYF. This chain joins TRBV5-5 and TRBJ2-3; tentatively, D is TRBD2 (6 bases). The CDR3 contains 17 residues. V was cut by 3 bases and J by 6 bases, with 23 bases left in between. CDR1 and CDR2 (germline): SGHKS, YYEKEE (reference sequence).

This chain joins TRBV29-1 and TRBJ1-3, with D unresolved. Between the trimmed V and J ends, which lost 5 bases and 3 bases, there was a span of 8 bases. The CDR3 covers 12 residues. The germline V gene has CDR1 SQVTM and CDR2 ANQGSEA. CDR3 bases: TGCAGCGTTAAAAGGAGTGGAAACACCATATATTTT. This sequence encodes CSVKRSGNTIYF.

V and J are TRBV21-1 and TRBJ1-2; the table assigns TRBD1, which was not confirmed against the DNA. TRBV21-1 is described as a pseudogene. This CDR3 is 17 amino acids long. The CDR3 nucleotides are TGTGCCAGCAGCAAAAGAGAGTGGAGAGGACAGCCCTATGGCTACACCTTC. Amino acids: CASSKREWRGQPYGYTF.

V is TRBV19 and J is TRBJ1-1; D gene unclear. The germline gives CDR1 LNHDA, CDR2 SQIVND (reference sequence). Between the trimmed V and J ends, which lost 6 bases and 1 base, there was a span of 9 bases. This CDR3 is built from 13 residues. The chain's CDR3 is CASRFSGNTEAFF. The CDR3 nucleotides read TGTGCCAGTAGATTTTCCGGGAACACTGAAGCTTTCTTT.

The chain employs TRBV6-6 and TRBJ2-4; TRBD1 matches 8 bases. CDR3 size: 15 residues. V lost 7 bases to trimming and J lost 3 bases; unmatched junction nucleotides: 8. The germline V gene has CDR1 MNHNY and CDR2 SVGAGI (reference sequence). The CDR3 loop reads CASTTGDRNKNIQYF. DNA for the CDR3: TGTGCCAGCACGACAGGGGATCGGAACAAAAACATTCAGTACTTC.

As regards this clone: An end of the junction does not agree with germline; a read error may underlie this. This chain uses TRBV10-3 with TRBJ1-2; the match to TRBD1 covers 7 bases. CDR3 length equals 15 residues. Germline values: CDR1 ENHRY, CDR2 SYGVKD. As DNA, the CDR3 is TGTGCCATCAGCCCACAACAAGGGGGCCAAGGGCTTCAACTTTTC. Translation gives CAISPQQGGQGLQLF.

In this sample, this clone turned up once. The chain carries TRBV18 and TRBJ1-1; TRBD1 might be the D (6 bases). CDR1 KGHSH and CDR2 LQKENI come from the germline V gene. V lost 0 bases, J lost 0 bases, and 8 bases lay in between. CDR3 length equals 15 residues. CDR3 sequence: CASSPPQGLNTEAFF. DNA for the CDR3: TGTGCCAGCTCACCACCACAGGGTTTGAACACTGAAGCTTTCTTT.

This clone was picked up a small number of times. The same CDR3 also results from other DNA sequences found in this sample. V usage is TRBV30 and J usage is TRBJ2-3; possible D gene TRBD1, 5 bases. This CDR3 has 12 amino acids. Germline V gene data show CDR1 as GTSNPN and CDR2 as SVGIG (reference sequence). V was shortened by 5 bases and J by 0 bases, with 6 bases between the two germline ends. In nucleotides, the CDR3 is TGTGCCTGGGCAGGGAGCACAGATACGCAGTATTTT. Residues: CAWAGSTDTQYF.